The 5 T cell receptor beta chains reported below all come from one sample, sequenced in a study of shared clonotypes between healthy human individuals (TCRdb year 2020). The library relied on the immunoSEQ multiplex PCR assay. The table was pulled from immuneACCESS by TCRdb, which kept in-frame rearrangements only. Such tables lose some clones; where checked, under half of the loss comes from unresolved V genes, and the rest has no known cause. The sample table holds around 1.1 million clones, of which about 80% were seen once. In total, the top ten clones hold about 0.94% of the sample. The sample consisted of memory CD4+ T cells from PBMCs. The label giving this sample's cell subset or site can be read as: CD45RA-negative fraction. The source is a man aged 18 to 29 in good health. Some clones in this sample may be carry-over from other donors' samples.

The chain combines TRBV7-2 with TRBJ2-3; 13 positions agree with TRBD2. CDR3 length: 16 residues. Per the germline V gene, CDR1 is SGHTA and CDR2 is FQGNSA. V shed 6 bases and J 8 bases; nucleotides not matched to a gene: 11. The CDR3 bases are TGTGCCAGCAGTCACGATACTAGCGGGGGGGGTGGTACGCAGTATTTT. This translates into CASSHDTSGGGGTQYF.

V usage is TRBV28 and J usage is TRBJ2-3; D remains ambiguous. Trimming took off 5 bases at V and 2 bases at J, with 11 bases between the two ends. The germline V gene has CDR1 MDHEN and CDR2 SYDVKM. This CDR3 is built from 14 residues. The CDR3 here is CASSKGGSTDTQYF. In DNA form, the CDR3 reads TGTGCCAGCAGTAAAGGTGGATCCACAGATACGCAGTATTTT.

The V gene is TRBV4-1, the J gene TRBJ2-2; TRBD2 might be the D (6 bases). Trimming cost V 0 bases and J 0 bases, with 11 bases left between them. CDR3 size: 17 residues. Germline values: CDR1 MGHRA, CDR2 YSYEKL. The DNA for the CDR3 is TGCGCCAGCAGCCAAGATGGGCGGGGCGCGAACACCGGGGAGCTGTTTTTT. Amino acids: CASSQDGRGANTGELFF.

The J gene is TRBJ1-3, the V gene TRBV28; no firm D call. Germline V gene data show CDR1 as MDHEN and CDR2 as SYDVKM. The CDR3 contains 12 residues. V shed 11 bases and J shed 4 bases, with 12 bases lying between them. The CDR3 bases are TGTGCCGCGGGAGTGGGCGGAAACACCATATATTTT. Its protein product is CAAGVGGNTIYF.

The rearrangement uses TRBV5-1 and TRBJ1-1; no firm D call. CDR3 size: 14 residues. V was pared by 1 base and J by 3 bases, with 10 bases between. The germline V gene has CDR1 SGHRS and CDR2 YFSETQ. CDR3 in amino acids: CASSLIGGDTEAFF. In nucleotides, the CDR3 is TGCGCCAGCAGCTTGATAGGTGGGGACACTGAAGCTTTCTTT.